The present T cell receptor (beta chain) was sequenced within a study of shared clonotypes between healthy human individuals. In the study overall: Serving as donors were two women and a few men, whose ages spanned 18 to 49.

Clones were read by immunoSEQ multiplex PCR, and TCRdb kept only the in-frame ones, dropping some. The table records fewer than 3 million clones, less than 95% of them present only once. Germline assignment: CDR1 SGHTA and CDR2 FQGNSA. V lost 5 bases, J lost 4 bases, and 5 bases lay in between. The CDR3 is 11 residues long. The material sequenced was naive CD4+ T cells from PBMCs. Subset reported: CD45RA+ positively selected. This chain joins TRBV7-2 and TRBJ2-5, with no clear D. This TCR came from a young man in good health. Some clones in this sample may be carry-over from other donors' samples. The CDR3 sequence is CASSRAETQYF. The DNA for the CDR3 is TGTGCCAGCAGCCGAGCAGAGACCCAGTACTTC.